Sequencing of this T cell receptor (beta chain) was carried out in a study of cytomegalovirus exposure and HLA in healthy donors. The primer mix had 60 Vbeta and 13 Jbeta primers. Method: immunoSEQ multiplex PCR; TCRdb's copy keeps in-frame clones and lacks some. The sample has some 29,000 clones, 40% to 50% seen once. Donors were nominally healthy when sampled, though unrecorded immune exposures were likely. Notes on the study in general: A classifier reportedly called cytomegalovirus status with high sensitivity and specificity. The likely origin of a cluster of highly shared sequence variants was a sequencing artifact. Later analysis reportedly placed an Asian-associated ancestry cluster below the roughly 680-donor mean in N-insertions.

About this clone: Its target is unknown.

The material sequenced was PBMCs. The source is a woman aged 50 to 60 in good health and CMV-seronegative.

In DNA form, the CDR3 reads TGCAGCGTTGAAGATCCAGCCAGGCGCGAGACCCAGTACTTC. It encodes CSVEDPARRETQYF. The chain uses TRBV29-1 and TRBJ2-5, with no clear D. CDR1 and CDR2 (germline): SQVTM, ANQGSEA. The CDR3 length is 14 residues. Trimming cost V 0 bases and J 5 bases, with 13 bases left between them.